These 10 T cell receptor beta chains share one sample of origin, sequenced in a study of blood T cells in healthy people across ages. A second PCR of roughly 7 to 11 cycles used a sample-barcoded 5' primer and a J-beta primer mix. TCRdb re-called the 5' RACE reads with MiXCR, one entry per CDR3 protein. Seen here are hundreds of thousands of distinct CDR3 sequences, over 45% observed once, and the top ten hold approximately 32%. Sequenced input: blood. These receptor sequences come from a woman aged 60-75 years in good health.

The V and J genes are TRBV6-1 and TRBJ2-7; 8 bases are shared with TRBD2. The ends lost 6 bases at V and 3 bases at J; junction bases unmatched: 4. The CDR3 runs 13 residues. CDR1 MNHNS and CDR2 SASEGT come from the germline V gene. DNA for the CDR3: TGTGCCAGCAGGGAGCGGGAGCTCTACGAGCAGTACTTC. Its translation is CASRERELYEQYF.

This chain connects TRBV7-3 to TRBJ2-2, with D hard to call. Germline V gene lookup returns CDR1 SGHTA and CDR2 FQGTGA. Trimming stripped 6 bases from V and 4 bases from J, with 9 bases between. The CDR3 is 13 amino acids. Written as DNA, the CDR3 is TGTGCCAGCAGTCGCCTGATCACCGGGGAGCTGTTTTTT. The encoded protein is CASSRLITGELFF.

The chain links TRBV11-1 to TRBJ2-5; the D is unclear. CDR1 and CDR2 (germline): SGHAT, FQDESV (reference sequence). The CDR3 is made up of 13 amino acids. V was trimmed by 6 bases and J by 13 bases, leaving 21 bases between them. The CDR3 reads CASSPKSGLVLYF. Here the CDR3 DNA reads TGTGCCAGCAGTCCTAAGTCCGGGCTTGTCCTGTACTTC. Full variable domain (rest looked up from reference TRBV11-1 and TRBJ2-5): EAEVAQSPRYKITEKSQAVAFWCDPISGHATLYWYRQILGQGPELLVQFQDESVVDDSQLPKDRFSAERLKGVDSTLKIQPAELGDSAMYLCASSPKSGLVLYFGPGTRLLVL.

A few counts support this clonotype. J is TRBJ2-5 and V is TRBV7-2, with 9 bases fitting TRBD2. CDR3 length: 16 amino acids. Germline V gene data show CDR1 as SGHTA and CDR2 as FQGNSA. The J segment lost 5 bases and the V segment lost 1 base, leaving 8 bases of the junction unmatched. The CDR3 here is CASSLDVSGSGETQYF. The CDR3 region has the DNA TGTGCCAGCAGCTTAGACGTTAGCGGGAGCGGTGAGACCCAGTACTTC.

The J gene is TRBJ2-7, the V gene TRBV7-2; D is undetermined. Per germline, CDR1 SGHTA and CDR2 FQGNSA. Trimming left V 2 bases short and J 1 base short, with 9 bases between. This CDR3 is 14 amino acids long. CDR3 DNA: TGTGCCAGCAGCTTATTGGTGGCTTCCTACGAGCAGTACTTC. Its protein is CASSLLVASYEQYF.

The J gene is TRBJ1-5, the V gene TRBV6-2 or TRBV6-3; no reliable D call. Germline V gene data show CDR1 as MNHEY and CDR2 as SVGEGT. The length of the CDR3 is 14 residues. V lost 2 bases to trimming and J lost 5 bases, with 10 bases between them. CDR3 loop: CASSYGGPYQPQHF. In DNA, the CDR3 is TGTGCCAGCAGTTACGGCGGCCCTTATCAGCCCCAGCATTTT.

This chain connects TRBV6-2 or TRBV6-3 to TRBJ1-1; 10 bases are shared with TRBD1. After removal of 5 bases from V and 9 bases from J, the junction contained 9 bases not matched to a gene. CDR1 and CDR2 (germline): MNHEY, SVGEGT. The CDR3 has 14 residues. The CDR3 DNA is TGTGCCAGCAGTAACCCCGGGACAGGGGTAAAAGCTTTCTTT. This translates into CASSNPGTGVKAFF.

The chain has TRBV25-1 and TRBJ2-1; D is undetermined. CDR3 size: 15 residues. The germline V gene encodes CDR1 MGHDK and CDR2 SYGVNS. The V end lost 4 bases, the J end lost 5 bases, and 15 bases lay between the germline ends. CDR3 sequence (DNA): TGTGCCAGCAGTGGATCAACTCCACTCAACAATGAGCAGTTCTTC. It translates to CASSGSTPLNNEQFF.

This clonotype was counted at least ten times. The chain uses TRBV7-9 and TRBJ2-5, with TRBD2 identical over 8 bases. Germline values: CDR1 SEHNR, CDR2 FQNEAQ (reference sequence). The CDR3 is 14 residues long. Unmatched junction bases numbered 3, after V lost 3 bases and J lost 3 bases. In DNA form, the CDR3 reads TGTGCCAGCAGCTTGACTAGCGTAGAAGAGACCCAGTACTTC. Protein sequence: CASSLTSVEETQYF.

The CDR3 here is CASSQPRTGAIAGANVLTF. DNA of the CDR3: TGTGCCAGCAGCCAACCTCGGACGGGGGCGATTGCTGGGGCCAACGTCCTGACTTTC. The chain links TRBV3-1 to TRBJ2-6; D might be TRBD1 or TRBD2, each matching 6 bases. Germline V gene lookup returns CDR1 LGHDT and CDR2 YNNKEL (reference sequence). Trimming took 2 bases from V and 2 from J, leaving 19 bases between them. The CDR3 is made up of 19 amino acids.